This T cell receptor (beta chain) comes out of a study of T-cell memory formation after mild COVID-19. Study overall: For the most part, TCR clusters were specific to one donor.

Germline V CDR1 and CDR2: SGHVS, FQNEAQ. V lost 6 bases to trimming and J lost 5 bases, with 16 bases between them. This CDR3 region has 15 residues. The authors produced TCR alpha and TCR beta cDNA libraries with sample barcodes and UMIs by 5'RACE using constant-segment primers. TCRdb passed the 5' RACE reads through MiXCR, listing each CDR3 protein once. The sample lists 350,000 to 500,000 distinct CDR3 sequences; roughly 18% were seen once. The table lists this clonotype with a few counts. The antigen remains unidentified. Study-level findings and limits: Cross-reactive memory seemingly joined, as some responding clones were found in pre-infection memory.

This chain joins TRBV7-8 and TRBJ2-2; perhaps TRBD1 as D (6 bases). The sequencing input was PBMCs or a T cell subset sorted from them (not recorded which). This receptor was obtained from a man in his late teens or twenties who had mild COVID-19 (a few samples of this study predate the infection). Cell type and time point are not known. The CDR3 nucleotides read TGTGCCAGCAGATCCGGGACATCGGGGACCGGGGAGCTGTTTTTT. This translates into CASRSGTSGTGELFF.